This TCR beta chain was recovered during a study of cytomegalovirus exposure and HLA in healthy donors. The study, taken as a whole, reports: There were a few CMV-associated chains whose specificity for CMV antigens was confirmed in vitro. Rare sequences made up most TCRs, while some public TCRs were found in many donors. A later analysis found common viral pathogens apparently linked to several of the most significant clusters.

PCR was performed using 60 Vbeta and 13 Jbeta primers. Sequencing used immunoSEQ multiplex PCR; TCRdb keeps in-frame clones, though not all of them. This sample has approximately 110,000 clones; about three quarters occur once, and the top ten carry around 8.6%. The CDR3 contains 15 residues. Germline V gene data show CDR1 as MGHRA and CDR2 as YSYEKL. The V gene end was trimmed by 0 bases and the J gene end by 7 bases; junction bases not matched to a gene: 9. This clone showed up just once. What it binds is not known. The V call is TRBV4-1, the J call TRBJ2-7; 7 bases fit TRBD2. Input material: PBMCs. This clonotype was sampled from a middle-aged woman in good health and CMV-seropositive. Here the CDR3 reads CASSQESGRGWEQYF. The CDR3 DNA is TGCGCCAGCAGCCAAGAATCCGGGCGGGGGTGGGAGCAGTACTTC.